This T cell receptor beta chain emerged from a study of T-cell memory formation after mild COVID-19. TCRdb itself ran the 5' RACE reads through MiXCR, one entry per CDR3 protein. Seen here are 200,000 to 250,000 distinct CDR3 sequences, roughly 10% observed once, and the top ten hold around 23%. V gave up 5 bases and J gave up 1 base, with 11 bases separating them. This CDR3 has 14 residues. The germline V gene encodes CDR1 SGHAT and CDR2 FQNNGV. This sequence originates from a young man who had mild COVID-19 (a few samples of this study predate the infection). Cell type and time point are not known. This rearrangement joins TRBV11-2 to TRBJ2-5, with a weak D call TRBD1 (5 bases). The sample comprised PBMCs or a T cell subset sorted from them (not recorded which). CDR3 sequence: CASSPRTPQETQYF. CDR3 DNA sequence: TGTGCCAGCAGCCCCCGGACACCCCAAGAGACCCAGTACTTC.